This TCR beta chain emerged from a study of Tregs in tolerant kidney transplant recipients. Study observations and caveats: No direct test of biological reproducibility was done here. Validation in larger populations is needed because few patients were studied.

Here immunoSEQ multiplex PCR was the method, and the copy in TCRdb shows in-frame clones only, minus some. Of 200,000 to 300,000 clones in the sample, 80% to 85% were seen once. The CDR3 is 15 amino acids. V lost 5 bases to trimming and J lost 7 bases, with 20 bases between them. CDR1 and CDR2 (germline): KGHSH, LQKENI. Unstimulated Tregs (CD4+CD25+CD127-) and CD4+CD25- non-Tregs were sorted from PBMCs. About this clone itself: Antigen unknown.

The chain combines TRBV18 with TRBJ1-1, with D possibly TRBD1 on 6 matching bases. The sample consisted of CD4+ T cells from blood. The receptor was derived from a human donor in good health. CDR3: CASSTPTGRVNEAFF. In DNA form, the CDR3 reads TGTGCCAGCTCAACCCCGACAGGTCGGGTGAATGAAGCTTTCTTT.